What follows are 29 T cell receptor beta chains derived from one specimen sequenced in a study of early T cells in non-severe SARS-CoV-2 infection. TCRdb ran MiXCR on the 5' RACE reads and lists one entry per CDR3 protein. This sample has 80,000 or so distinct CDR3 sequences, with over 11% found just once. Sequenced material: whole blood. Every receptor here comes from an adult who was a healthcare worker with PCR-confirmed SARS-CoV-2 infection or an uninfected control (not recorded which).

This clonotype was counted between two and nine times. The chain recombines TRBV12-3 or TRBV12-4 with TRBJ2-5, with 10 bases matching TRBD2. The CDR3 has 17 amino acids. V gave up 7 bases and J gave up 2 bases; unmatched junction bases: 13. In nucleotides, the CDR3 is TGTGCCAGCACCAACGGAGCGGGAGGGCGTCGGCAAGAGACCCAGTACTTC. This translates into CASTNGAGGRRQETQYF.

This clonotype was counted between two and nine times. The V call is TRBV6-5, the J call TRBJ2-7, with 10 positions matching TRBD2. The ends lost 2 bases at V and 1 base at J; junction bases unmatched: 8. Germline CDR1 reads MNHEY; CDR2 reads SVGAGI. This CDR3 contains 17 residues. The CDR3 here is CASSYRRPSGGSYEQYF. In DNA form, the CDR3 reads TGTGCCAGCAGTTACAGGAGACCTAGCGGGGGATCCTACGAGCAGTACTTC.

The V call is TRBV20-1, the J call TRBJ1-2; possible D gene TRBD1, 6 bases. V gave up 4 bases and J gave up 4 bases, with 16 bases separating them. CDR3 length: 14 residues. Germline V lookup: CDR1 DFQATT, CDR2 SNEGSKA (reference sequence). This CDR3 is CSATYNREGYGYTF. The CDR3 coding sequence is TGCAGTGCTACCTACAACAGGGAGGGCTATGGCTACACCTTC.

In its sample, this clonotype was seen many times. V gene TRBV9 combines with J gene TRBJ2-7; D tentatively reads TRBD1 or TRBD2 (5 bases each). This CDR3 is 15 amino acids long. Trimming removed 3 bases from V and 0 bases from J, with 13 bases in between. Germline-derived CDR1 and CDR2 are SGDLS and YYNGEE. CDR3 amino acids: CASSAGALRSYEQYF. DNA for the CDR3: TGTGCCAGCAGCGCCGGGGCTCTCCGCTCCTACGAGCAGTACTTC.

Ten or more counts support this clonotype. The chain couples TRBV6-5 to TRBJ1-1, with a tentative D call TRBD1 (6 bases). V was trimmed by 5 bases and J by 8 bases, leaving 12 bases between them. CDR1 is MNHEY, CDR2 SVGAGI, per germline. The CDR3 length is 12 residues. CDR3 protein: CASSGRTEEAFF. The CDR3 DNA follows: TGTGCCAGCAGTGGACGGACAGAAGAAGCTTTCTTT.

This clonotype was observed a few times. The chain has TRBV5-5 and TRBJ1-1; TRBD1 aligns across 7 bases. This CDR3 is built from 14 residues. The germline V gene has CDR1 SGHKS and CDR2 YYEKEE (reference sequence). The J segment lost 0 bases and the V segment lost 4 bases, leaving 3 bases of the junction unmatched. CDR3 DNA: TGTGCCAGCAGCGAGGGACAGATGAACACTGAAGCTTTCTTT. Translation: CASSEGQMNTEAFF.

With regard to this clonotype: A single base separates this from a much larger clone, so it may be a read error. The rearrangement uses TRBV11-2 and TRBJ2-2; D call uncertain. Looked up from germline, CDR1 is SGHAT and CDR2 is FQNNGV. This CDR3 region has 18 residues. CDR3 region: CAGSLVTRLRTNTGELFF. CDR3 sequence (DNA): TGTGCCGGCAGCTTAGTAACCCGGCTCAGGACGAACACCGGGGAGCTGTTTTTT.

This clonotype has a count of ten or more. The CDR3 sequence is CASGAARGQRHYGYTF. Written as DNA, the CDR3 is TGTGCCAGTGGCGCGGCTAGGGGGCAAAGGCACTATGGCTACACCTTC. The chain has TRBV19 and TRBJ1-2, with 7 bases aligning to TRBD1. V trimming: 8 bases; J trimming: 3 bases; junction bases outside the gene matches: 15. Germline CDR1 reads LNHDA; CDR2 reads SQIVND (reference sequence). This CDR3 has 16 amino acids.

This chain links TRBV6-6 with TRBJ2-5; 10 positions match TRBD2. There are 15 residues in the CDR3. Germline CDR1 reads MNHNY; CDR2 reads SVGAGI (reference sequence). V was pared by 7 bases and J by 5 bases, with 10 bases of the junction left unmatched. The CDR3 DNA reads TGTGCCAGCAATCCTAGCGGGAGAATCGGGGAGACCCAGTACTTC. This codes for CASNPSGRIGETQYF.

The chain is built from TRBV7-9 and TRBJ2-7; TRBD1 agrees at 7 bases. Germline V lookup: CDR1 SEHNR, CDR2 FQNEAQ (reference sequence). The CDR3 extends over 14 amino acids. V dropped 5 bases and J dropped 3; count of bases not matched to a gene: 7. The CDR3 is CASSNRDRVYEQYF. The CDR3 DNA follows: TGTGCCAGCAGCAACCGGGACAGAGTCTACGAGCAGTACTTC.

This clonotype was counted at least ten times. The chain combines TRBV7-2 with TRBJ2-7; TRBD2 aligns across 8 bases. J was trimmed by 2 bases and V by 4 bases; bases with no gene match: 4. The CDR3 sequence is 14 residues long. The germline V gene has CDR1 SGHTA and CDR2 FQGNSA. The CDR3 region has the DNA TGTGCCAGCAGCTCCATAGCGGGGACCTACGAGCAGTACTTC. Amino acids: CASSSIAGTYEQYF.

V gene TRBV6-5 combines with J gene TRBJ2-5; the match to TRBD1 covers 10 bases. Germline CDR1 is MNHEY and CDR2 is SVGAGI. V shed 6 bases, J shed 3 bases, and the junction held 4 bases outside the gene matches. The CDR3 has 14 amino acids. DNA of the CDR3: TGTGCCAGCAGCACGGACAGGGGGGAAGAGACCCAGTACTTC. Its translation is CASSTDRGEETQYF.

The rearrangement uses TRBV2 and TRBJ1-2; 10 bases fit TRBD1. Unmatched junction bases numbered 8, after V lost 6 bases and J lost 7 bases. The CDR3 is 14 amino acids. Germline-derived CDR1 and CDR2 are SNHLY and FYNNEI. CDR3 sequence: CASRPGQGSAGYTF. Here the CDR3 DNA reads TGTGCCAGCAGACCGGGACAGGGGTCCGCTGGCTACACCTTC.

This clonotype was counted many times. The chain couples TRBV6-4 to TRBJ2-7; the D is unclear. V was shortened by 7 bases and J by 2 bases, with 27 bases between the two germline ends. The CDR3 length is 18 residues. CDR1 MRHNA and CDR2 SNTAGT come from the germline V gene. DNA for the CDR3: TGTGCCAGCAACGAGCCGAGGCCCCCAAAAAAGTGGGCCTACGAGCAGTACTTC. Protein: CASNEPRPPKKWAYEQYF.

The chain employs TRBV18 and TRBJ2-7; 10 nucleotides align to TRBD2. V was clipped by 6 bases and J by 4 bases; unmatched bases: 12. The V gene's germline CDR1 is KGHSH and CDR2 LQKENI. The CDR3 spans 16 residues. CDR3 loop: CASSPRGLAGAYEQYF. The CDR3 DNA reads TGTGCCAGCTCCCCGAGAGGGCTAGCGGGGGCTTACGAGCAGTACTTC.

This clonotype was found many times. The chain uses TRBV6-2 or TRBV6-3 and TRBJ2-7; D gene unclear. Germline CDR1 MNHEY, CDR2 SVGEGT. The CDR3 is 11 amino acids. The V and J ends lost 7 bases and 0 bases respectively, with 4 bases between them. CDR3 sequence (DNA): TGTGCCAGCACTAGCTCCTACGAGCAGTACTTC. It codes for CASTSSYEQYF.

This clonotype was observed many times. This chain joins TRBV18 and TRBJ2-5; 8 bases fit TRBD2. V gave up 2 bases and J gave up 4 bases; unmatched junction bases: 9. Germline CDR1 reads KGHSH; CDR2 reads LQKENI. CDR3 length equals 16 residues. The CDR3 sequence: CASSPIESREGETQYF. The CDR3 region has the DNA TGTGCCAGCTCACCAATCGAATCCCGGGAGGGAGAGACCCAGTACTTC. The whole variable domain, remainder taken from reference TRBV18 and TRBJ2-5, is NAGVMQNPRHLVRRRGQEARLRCSPMKGHSHVYWYRQLPEEGLKFMVYLQKENIIDESGMPKERFSAEFPKEGPSILRIQQVVRGDSAAYFCASSPIESREGETQYFGPGTRLLVL.

This clonotype appeared many times. The chain's CDR3 is CATLGGSNHNEQFF. The CDR3 region has the DNA TGTGCCACCCTGGGGGGGTCGAACCACAATGAGCAGTTCTTC. The V gene is TRBV28, the J gene TRBJ2-1, with 7 positions matching TRBD2. The germline CDR1 and CDR2 sequences are MDHEN and SYDVKM. This CDR3 region has 14 residues. J was trimmed by 5 bases and V by 10 bases; bases with no gene match: 11.

There are a few counts of this clonotype. The rearrangement joins TRBV6-5 to TRBJ2-7; 8 bases are a match to TRBD2. Germline CDR1 MNHEY, CDR2 SVGAGI. This CDR3 has 13 amino acids. Trimming took 4 bases from V and 6 from J; bases not matched to a gene: 5. Written as DNA, the CDR3 is TGTGCCAGCAGTTCGGGAGGGATTGGCGAGCAGTACTTC. Protein product: CASSSGGIGEQYF.

This clonotype was found a few times. V and J are TRBV2 and TRBJ2-3; D is possibly TRBD1 (6 bases). The germline V gene encodes CDR1 SNHLY and CDR2 FYNNEI. The CDR3 loop spans 15 amino acids. Trimming cost V 3 bases and J 1 base, with 11 bases left between them. Here the CDR3 reads CASSDQGTRTDTQYF. In nucleotides, the CDR3 is TGTGCCAGCAGTGACCAGGGGACCCGCACAGATACGCAGTATTTT.

This clonotype was recorded at least ten times. This chain joins TRBV15 and TRBJ2-1; D is undetermined. The germline V gene encodes CDR1 LNHNV and CDR2 YYDKDF (reference sequence). Trimming took off 0 bases at V and 5 bases at J, with 8 bases between the two ends. This CDR3 has 14 residues. CDR3 amino acids: CATSRDQTDNEQFF. CDR3 in DNA: TGTGCCACCAGCAGAGATCAAACAGACAATGAGCAGTTCTTC.

This clonotype was observed many times. The chain combines TRBV18 with TRBJ2-5, with a weak D call TRBD1 (5 bases). Germline V gene lookup returns CDR1 KGHSH and CDR2 LQKENI. V lost 4 bases and J 3 bases, leaving 15 bases between the germline ends. The CDR3 loop spans 15 amino acids. For the CDR3, the DNA is TGTGCCAGCTCACAGTTAGGAAGCAGGGAAGAGACCCAGTACTTC. Its protein product is CASSQLGSREETQYF. Using reference TRBV18 and TRBJ2-5 for the parts outside the CDR3, the full variable domain is NAGVMQNPRHLVRRRGQEARLRCSPMKGHSHVYWYRQLPEEGLKFMVYLQKENIIDESGMPKERFSAEFPKEGPSILRIQQVVRGDSAAYFCASSQLGSREETQYFGPGTRLLVL.

There are many counts of this clonotype. This chain connects TRBV14 to TRBJ2-5; D gene ambiguous. The germline CDR1 and CDR2 sequences are SGHDN and FVKESK. The ends were cut back, 1 base at V and 5 bases at J, with 17 bases in the middle. This CDR3 region has 16 residues. The CDR3 region has the DNA TGTGCCAGCAGCCAAGGTCGGGCCTTAGAAGGGGAGACCCAGTACTTC. It specifies CASSQGRALEGETQYF.

J is TRBJ1-2 and V is TRBV10-3; TRBD1 agrees at 7 bases. The V gene end was trimmed by 11 bases and the J gene end by 7 bases; junction bases not matched to a gene: 13. Germline loops: CDR1 ENHRY, CDR2 SYGVKD. There are 13 residues in the CDR3. CDR3 bases: TGTGCCGCATCGTCAGGGGGACGTCGTGGCTACACCTTC. Translated, it gives CAASSGGRRGYTF.

This clonotype occurred many times. The V gene is TRBV25-1, the J gene TRBJ1-3, with 7 bases aligning to TRBD1. The germline V gene encodes CDR1 MGHDK and CDR2 SYGVNS. V lost 5 bases, J lost 3 bases, and 13 bases stayed unmatched. The CDR3 runs to 17 residues. This CDR3 reads CASSLNQGGGFGNTIYF. CDR3 nucleotide sequence: TGTGCCAGCAGTCTGAATCAAGGAGGGGGCTTTGGAAACACCATATATTTT. The full variable domain, its missing parts supplied by reference TRBV25-1 and TRBJ1-3, is EADIYQTPRYLVIGTGKKITLECSQTMGHDKMYWYQQDPGMELHLIHYSYGVNSTEKGDLSSESTVSRIRTEHFPLTLESARPSHTSQYLCASSLNQGGGFGNTIYFGEGSWLTVV.

This clonotype has ten or more counts. V gene TRBV5-1 combines with J gene TRBJ2-3; 9 nucleotides align to TRBD2. CDR1 and CDR2 from the germline V gene are SGHRS and YFSETQ. After removal of 0 bases from V and 1 base from J, the junction contained 0 bases not matched to a gene. This CDR3 contains 15 residues. The CDR3, as DNA: TGCGCCAGCAGCTTGGGACTAGCGGGCACAGATACGCAGTATTTT. It codes for CASSLGLAGTDTQYF. The variable domain in full, completed from reference TRBV5-1 and TRBJ2-3, reads KAGVTQTPRYLIKTRGQQVTLSCSPISGHRSVSWYQQTPGQGLQFLFEYFSETQRNKGNFPGRFSGRQFSNSRSEMNVSTLELGDSALYLCASSLGLAGTDTQYFGPGTRLTVL.

The genes are TRBV7-8 and TRBJ2-3; D may match TRBD1 or TRBD2 (6 bases each). CDR1 is SGHVS and CDR2 is FQNEAQ in the germline V gene. The CDR3 has 16 residues. Trimming left V 1 base short and J 0 bases short, with 11 bases between. The CDR3 is CASSLERGLSTDTQYF. The CDR3 DNA reads as TGTGCCAGCAGCTTAGAACGGGGGCTTAGCACAGATACGCAGTATTTT.

The chain is built from TRBV12-3 or TRBV12-4 and TRBJ1-6; D is unclear. CDR3 length: 15 residues. Trimming removed 4 bases at V and 7 bases at J, with 14 bases between. The CDR3 protein is CASSSHVPRNSPLHF. The CDR3 nucleotides are TGTGCCAGCAGTTCCCACGTCCCAAGGAATTCACCCCTCCACTTT.

This clonotype was observed a few times. The chain is built from TRBV29-1 and TRBJ2-3; no reliable D call. CDR3 length: 12 residues. In germline, CDR1 is SQVTM, CDR2 ANQGSEA. Between the trimmed V and J ends, which lost 4 bases and 7 bases, there was a span of 12 bases. The CDR3 sequence is CSVAAPENTQYF. The DNA of the CDR3 is TGCAGCGTTGCAGCACCTGAAAATACGCAGTATTTT.